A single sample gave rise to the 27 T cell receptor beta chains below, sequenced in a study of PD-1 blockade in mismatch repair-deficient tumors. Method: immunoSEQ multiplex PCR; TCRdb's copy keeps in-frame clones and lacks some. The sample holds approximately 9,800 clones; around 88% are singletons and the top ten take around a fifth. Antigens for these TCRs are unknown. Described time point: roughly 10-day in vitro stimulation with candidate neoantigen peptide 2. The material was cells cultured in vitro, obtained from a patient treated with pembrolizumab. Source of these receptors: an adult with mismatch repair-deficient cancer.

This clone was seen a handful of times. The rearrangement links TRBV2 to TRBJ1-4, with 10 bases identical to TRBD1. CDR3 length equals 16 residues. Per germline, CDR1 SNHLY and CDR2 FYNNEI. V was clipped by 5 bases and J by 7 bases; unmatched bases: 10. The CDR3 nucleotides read TGTGCCAGCAGTCCCGGGACAGGGGCCAGGAGTGAAAAACTGTTTTTT. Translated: CASSPGTGARSEKLFF.

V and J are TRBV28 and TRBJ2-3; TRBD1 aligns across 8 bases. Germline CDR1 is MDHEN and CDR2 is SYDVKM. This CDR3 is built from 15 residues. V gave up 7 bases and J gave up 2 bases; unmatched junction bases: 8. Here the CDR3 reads CASKRQGRTTDTQYF. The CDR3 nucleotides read TGTGCCAGCAAACGACAGGGGCGGACCACAGATACGCAGTATTTT. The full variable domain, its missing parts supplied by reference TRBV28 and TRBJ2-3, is DVKVTQSSRYLVKRTGEKVFLECVQDMDHENMFWYRQDPGLGLRLIYFSYDVKMKEKGDIPEGYSVSREKKERFSLILESASTNQTSMYLCASKRQGRTTDTQYFGPGTRLTVL.

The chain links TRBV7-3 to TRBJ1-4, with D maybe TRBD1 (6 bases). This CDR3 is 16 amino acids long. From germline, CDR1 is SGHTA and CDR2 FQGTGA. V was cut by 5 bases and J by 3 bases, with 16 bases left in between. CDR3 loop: CASSLNRDGANEKLFF. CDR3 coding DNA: TGTGCCAGCAGCCTCAACAGGGACGGGGCTAATGAAAAACTGTTTTTT. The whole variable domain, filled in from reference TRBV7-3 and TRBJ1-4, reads GAGVSQTPSNKVTEKGKYVELRCDPISGHTALYWYRQSLGQGPEFLIYFQGTGAADDSGLPNDRFFAVRPEGSVSTLKIQRTERGDSAVYLCASSLNRDGANEKLFFGSGTQLSVL.

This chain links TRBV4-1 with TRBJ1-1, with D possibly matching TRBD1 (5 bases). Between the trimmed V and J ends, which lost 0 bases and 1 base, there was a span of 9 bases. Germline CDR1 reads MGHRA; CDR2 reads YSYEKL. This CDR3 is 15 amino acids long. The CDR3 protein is CASSQDGAGNTEAFF. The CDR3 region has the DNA TGCGCCAGCAGCCAAGATGGGGCCGGGAACACTGAAGCTTTCTTT.

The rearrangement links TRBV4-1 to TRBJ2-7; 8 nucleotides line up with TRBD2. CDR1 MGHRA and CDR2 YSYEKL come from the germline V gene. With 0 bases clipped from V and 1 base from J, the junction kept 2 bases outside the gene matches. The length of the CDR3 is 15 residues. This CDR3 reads CASSQELAGSYEQYF. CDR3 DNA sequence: TGCGCCAGCAGCCAAGAATTAGCGGGATCCTACGAGCAGTACTTC.

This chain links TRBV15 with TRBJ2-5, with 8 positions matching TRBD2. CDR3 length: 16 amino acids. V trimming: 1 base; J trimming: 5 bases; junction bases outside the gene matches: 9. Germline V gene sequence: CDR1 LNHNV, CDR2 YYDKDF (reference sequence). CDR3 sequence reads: CATSRGGSGKVETQYF. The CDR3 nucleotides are TGTGCCACCAGCAGAGGCGGTAGCGGGAAGGTGGAGACCCAGTACTTC. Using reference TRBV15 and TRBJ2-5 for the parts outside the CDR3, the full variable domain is DAMVIQNPRYQVTQFGKPVTLSCSQTLNHNVMYWYQQKSSQAPKLLFHYYDKDFNNEADTPDNFQSRRPNTSFCFLDIRSPGLGDTAMYLCATSRGGSGKVETQYFGPGTRLLVL.

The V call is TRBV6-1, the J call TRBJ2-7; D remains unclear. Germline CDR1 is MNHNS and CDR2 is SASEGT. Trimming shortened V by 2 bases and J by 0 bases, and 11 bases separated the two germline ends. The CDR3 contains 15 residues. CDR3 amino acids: CASSERDAASYEQYF. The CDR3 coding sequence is TGTGCCAGCAGTGAAAGGGATGCAGCCTCCTACGAGCAGTACTTC.

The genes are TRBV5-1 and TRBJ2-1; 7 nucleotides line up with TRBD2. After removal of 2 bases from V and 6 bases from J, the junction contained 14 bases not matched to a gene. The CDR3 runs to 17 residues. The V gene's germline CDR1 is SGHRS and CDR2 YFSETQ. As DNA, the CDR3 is TGCGCCAGCAGCTTTCTCCCCCGGGGGGAGGGCCTCAATGAGCAGTTCTTC. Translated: CASSFLPRGEGLNEQFF.

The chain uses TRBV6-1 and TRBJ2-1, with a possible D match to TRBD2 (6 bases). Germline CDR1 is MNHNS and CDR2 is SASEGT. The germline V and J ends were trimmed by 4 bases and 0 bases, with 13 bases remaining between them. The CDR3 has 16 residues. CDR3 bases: TGTGCCAGCAGTGTATCTAGCGTAACCTCCTACAATGAGCAGTTCTTC. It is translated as CASSVSSVTSYNEQFF.

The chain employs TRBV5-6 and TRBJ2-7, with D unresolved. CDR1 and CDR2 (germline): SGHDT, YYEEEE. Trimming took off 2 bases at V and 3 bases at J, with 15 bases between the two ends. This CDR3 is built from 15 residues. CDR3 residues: CASSFKGNPYYEQYF. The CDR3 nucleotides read TGTGCCAGCAGCTTTAAGGGAAACCCCTACTACGAGCAGTACTTC.

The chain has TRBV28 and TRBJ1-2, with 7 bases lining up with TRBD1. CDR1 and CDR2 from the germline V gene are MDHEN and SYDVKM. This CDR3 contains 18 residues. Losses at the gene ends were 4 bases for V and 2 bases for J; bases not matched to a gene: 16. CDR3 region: CASSSIIARGRGNYGYTF. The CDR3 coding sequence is TGTGCCAGCAGTTCTATCATAGCCCGGGGCAGGGGGAACTATGGCTACACCTTC.

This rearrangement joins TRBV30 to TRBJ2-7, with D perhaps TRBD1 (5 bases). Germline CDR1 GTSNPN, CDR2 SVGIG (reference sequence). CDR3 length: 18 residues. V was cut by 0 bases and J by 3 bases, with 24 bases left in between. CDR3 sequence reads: CAWSVSRITGMNIYEQYF. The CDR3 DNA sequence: TGTGCCTGGAGTGTTTCCCGCATTACAGGTATGAACATCTACGAGCAGTACTTC. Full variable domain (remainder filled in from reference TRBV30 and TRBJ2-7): SQTIHQWPATLVQPVGSPLSLECTVEGTSNPNLYWYRQAAGRGLQLLFYSVGIGQISSEVPQNLSASRPQDRQFILSSKKLLLSDSGFYLCAWSVSRITGMNIYEQYFGPGTRLTVT.

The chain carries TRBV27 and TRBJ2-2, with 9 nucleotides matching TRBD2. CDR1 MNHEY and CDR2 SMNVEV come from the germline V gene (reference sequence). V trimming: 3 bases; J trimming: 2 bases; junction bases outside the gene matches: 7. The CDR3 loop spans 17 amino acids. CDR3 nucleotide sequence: TGTGCCAGCAGTTTCCTCCGGACTAGCGTAAACACCGGGGAGCTGTTTTTT. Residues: CASSFLRTSVNTGELFF.

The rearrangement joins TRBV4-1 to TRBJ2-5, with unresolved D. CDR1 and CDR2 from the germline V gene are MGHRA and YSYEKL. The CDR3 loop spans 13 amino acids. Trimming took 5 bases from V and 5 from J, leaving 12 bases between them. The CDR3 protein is CASSAPRWETQYF. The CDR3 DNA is TGCGCCAGCAGCGCCCCGAGGTGGGAGACCCAGTACTTC.

CDR3 in DNA: TGCGCCAGCAGCTTGGACAGGGGGCGCATTCAGTACTTC. This gives the protein CASSLDRGRIQYF. The J gene is TRBJ2-4, the V gene TRBV5-1, with 9 bases identical to TRBD1. Per the germline V gene, CDR1 is SGHRS and CDR2 is YFSETQ. The length of the CDR3 is 13 residues. V shed 0 bases, J shed 9 bases, and the junction held 1 base outside the gene matches. The whole variable domain, filled in from reference TRBV5-1 and TRBJ2-4, reads KAGVTQTPRYLIKTRGQQVTLSCSPISGHRSVSWYQQTPGQGLQFLFEYFSETQRNKGNFPGRFSGRQFSNSRSEMNVSTLELGDSALYLCASSLDRGRIQYFGAGTRLSVL.

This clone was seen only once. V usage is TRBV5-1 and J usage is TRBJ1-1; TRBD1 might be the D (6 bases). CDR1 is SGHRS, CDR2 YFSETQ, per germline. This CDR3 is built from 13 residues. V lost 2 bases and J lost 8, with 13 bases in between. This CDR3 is CASSLQGRSEAFF. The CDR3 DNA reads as TGCGCCAGCAGCTTACAGGGCAGGTCCGAAGCTTTCTTT.

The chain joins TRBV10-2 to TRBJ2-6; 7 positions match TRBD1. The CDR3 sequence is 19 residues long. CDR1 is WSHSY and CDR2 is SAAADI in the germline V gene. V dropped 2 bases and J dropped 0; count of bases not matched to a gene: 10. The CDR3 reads CASSEGLDRFYSGANVLTF. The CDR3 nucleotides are TGCGCCAGCAGTGAGGGGTTGGACAGGTTTTACTCTGGGGCCAACGTCCTGACTTTC.

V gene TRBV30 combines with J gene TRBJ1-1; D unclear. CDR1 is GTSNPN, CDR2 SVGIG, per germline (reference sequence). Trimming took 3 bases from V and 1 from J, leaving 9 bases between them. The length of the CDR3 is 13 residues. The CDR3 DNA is TGTGCCTGGAGATGGCAGACGAACACTGAAGCTTTCTTT. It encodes CAWRWQTNTEAFF.

This CDR3 reads CASSLISGSGTQYF. In DNA form, the CDR3 reads TGTGCCAGCAGCTTGATTAGCGGGAGCGGGACCCAGTACTTC. The chain recombines TRBV11-1 with TRBJ2-5; 9 positions agree with TRBD2. CDR3 length equals 14 residues. J gave up 7 bases and V 3 bases, and 6 bases lay outside the gene matches. CDR1 SGHAT and CDR2 FQDESV come from the germline V gene (reference sequence).

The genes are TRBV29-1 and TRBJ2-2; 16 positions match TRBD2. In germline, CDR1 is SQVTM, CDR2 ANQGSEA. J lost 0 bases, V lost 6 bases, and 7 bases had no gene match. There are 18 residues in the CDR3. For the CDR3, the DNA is TGCAGCGTCCGGGGGACTAGCGGGAGGGTGGCGAACACCGGGGAGCTGTTTTTT. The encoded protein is CSVRGTSGRVANTGELFF.

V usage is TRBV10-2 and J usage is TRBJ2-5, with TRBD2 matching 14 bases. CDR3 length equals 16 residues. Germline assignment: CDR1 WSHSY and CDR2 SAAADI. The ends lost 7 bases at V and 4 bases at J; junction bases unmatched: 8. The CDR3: CASKKGTSGRVETQYF. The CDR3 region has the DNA TGCGCCAGCAAGAAGGGGACTAGCGGGAGAGTAGAGACCCAGTACTTC.

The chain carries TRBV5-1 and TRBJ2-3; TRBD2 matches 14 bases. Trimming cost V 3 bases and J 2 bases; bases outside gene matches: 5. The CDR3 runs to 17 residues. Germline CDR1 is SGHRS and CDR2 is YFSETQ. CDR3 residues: CASSSGLAGVDTDTQYF. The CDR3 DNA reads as TGCGCCAGCAGCTCGGGACTAGCGGGAGTGGACACAGATACGCAGTATTTT.

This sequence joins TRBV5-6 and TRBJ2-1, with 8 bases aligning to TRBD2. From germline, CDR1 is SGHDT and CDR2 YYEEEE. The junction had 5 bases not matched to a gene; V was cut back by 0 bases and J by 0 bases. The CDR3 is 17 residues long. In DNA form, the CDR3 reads TGTGCCAGCAGCTTGGCCATAGCGGGATACTCCTACAATGAGCAGTTCTTC. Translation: CASSLAIAGYSYNEQFF. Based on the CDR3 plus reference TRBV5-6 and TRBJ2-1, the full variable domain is DAGVTQSPTHLIKTRGQQVTLRCSPKSGHDTVSWYQQALGQGPQFIFQYYEEEERQRGNFPDRFSGHQFPNYSSELNVNALLLGDSALYLCASSLAIAGYSYNEQFFGPGTRLTVL.

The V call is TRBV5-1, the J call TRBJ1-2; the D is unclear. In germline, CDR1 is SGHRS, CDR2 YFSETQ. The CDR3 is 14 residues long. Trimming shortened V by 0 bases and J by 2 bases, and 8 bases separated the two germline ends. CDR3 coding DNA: TGCGCCAGCAGCTTGGGTGGAGAAAACTATGGCTACACCTTC. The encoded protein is CASSLGGENYGYTF.

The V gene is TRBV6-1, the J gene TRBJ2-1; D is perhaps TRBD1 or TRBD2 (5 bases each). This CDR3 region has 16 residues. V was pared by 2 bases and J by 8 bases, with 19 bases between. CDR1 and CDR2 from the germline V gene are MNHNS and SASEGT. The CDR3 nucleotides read TGTGCCAGCAGTGAACGGGGCGGACCGGTTAGCTATGAGCAGTTCTTC. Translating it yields CASSERGGPVSYEQFF.

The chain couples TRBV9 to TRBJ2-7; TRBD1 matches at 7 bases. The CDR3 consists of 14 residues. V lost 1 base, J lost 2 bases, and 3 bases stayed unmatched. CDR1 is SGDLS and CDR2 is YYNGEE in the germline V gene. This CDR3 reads CASSVQGVPYEQYF. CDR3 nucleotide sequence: TGTGCCAGCAGCGTACAGGGGGTTCCCTACGAGCAGTACTTC.

In DNA form, the CDR3 reads TGTGCCAGCTCCTTGGGGACCAACTCCTACGAGCAGTACTTC. Protein: CASSLGTNSYEQYF. The genes are TRBV7-6 and TRBJ2-7; D possibly matches TRBD1 or TRBD2 (5 bases each). This CDR3 has 14 residues. The V and J ends lost 8 bases and 0 bases respectively, with 14 bases between them. Germline loops: CDR1 SGHVS, CDR2 FNYEAQ. Variable domain in full (rest from reference TRBV7-6 and TRBJ2-7): GAGVSQSPRYKVTKRGQDVALRCDPISGHVSLYWYRQALGQGPEFLTYFNYEAQQDKSGLPNDRFSAERPEGSISTLTIQRTEQRDSAMYRCASSLGTNSYEQYFGPGTRLTVT.